This entry concerns a single T cell receptor (beta chain). Its specificity is not known. These data come from a study of graft-versus-host responses after intestinal transplantation. Study conclusions and caveats: Researchers found GvH clones in recipient marrow, and some showed up first in ileum or blood.

Using immunoSEQ multiplex PCR, the repertoire was profiled, and TCRdb retains in-frame clones only, with some absent. The sample yields about 85,000 clones, around 83% seen once. The V and J ends lost 3 bases and 5 bases respectively, with 8 bases between them. There are 13 residues in the CDR3. Germline V gene lookup returns CDR1 SGHTA and CDR2 FQGNSA. This clonotype was sampled from a human donor who received an intestinal transplant. The sequencing here drew on unstimulated CD8+ T cells sorted from spleen or lymph node cells, taken before intestinal transplant. The genes are TRBV7-2 and TRBJ2-1; D is uncertain. The CDR3 DNA reads TGTGCCAGCAGCTTTAGACATAACAATGAGCAGTTCTTC. Protein product: CASSFRHNNEQFF.